These 13 T cell receptor beta chains were all obtained from the same sample, sequenced in a study of T-cell memory formation after mild COVID-19. Each CDR3 protein gets one entry after TCRdb re-called the 5' RACE reads with MiXCR. The sample records under 250,000 distinct CDR3 sequences, over 9% being singletons. Sequenced sample: PBMCs or a T cell subset sorted from them (not recorded which). The receptors were sampled from a man between 18 and 29 years old who had mild COVID-19 (a few samples of this study predate the infection). Cell type and time point are not known.

J is TRBJ2-7 and V is TRBV7-8, with 8 positions matching TRBD1. Unmatched junction bases numbered 7, after V lost 5 bases and J lost 1 base. In germline, CDR1 is SGHVS, CDR2 FQNEAQ. The length of the CDR3 is 15 residues. The CDR3 bases are TGTGCCAGCAGCCCAGACAGGGGAGCGTCCTACGAGCAGTACGTC. Translation gives CASSPDRGASYEQYV.

V is TRBV6-2 or TRBV6-3 and J is TRBJ1-2; TRBD1 aligns across 9 bases. The J segment lost 5 bases and the V segment lost 7 bases, leaving 2 bases of the junction unmatched. The CDR3 runs 12 residues. Germline V CDR1 and CDR2: MNHEY, SVGEGT. CDR3 DNA: TGTGCCAGCACGGGGACAGGGTATGGCTACACCTTC. Translated, it gives CASTGTGYGYTF.

V and J are TRBV18 and TRBJ2-1, with 7 bases aligning to TRBD2. Germline CDR1 is KGHSH and CDR2 is LQKENI. V gave up 1 base and J gave up 0 bases; unmatched junction bases: 9. This CDR3 is 18 amino acids long. CDR3 residues: CASSPQAGDTSSYNEQFF. CDR3 nucleotides: TGTGCCAGCTCACCACAGGCGGGGGATACGAGCTCCTACAATGAGCAGTTCTTC.

The rearrangement joins TRBV6-2 or TRBV6-3 to TRBJ1-2; TRBD1 matches at 8 bases. Germline V gene sequence: CDR1 MNHEY, CDR2 SVGEGT. V shed 2 bases, J shed 8 bases, and the junction held 4 bases outside the gene matches. The CDR3 is 13 residues long. The CDR3 is CASSYVDRDGYTF. CDR3 DNA sequence: TGTGCCAGCAGTTACGTGGACAGGGACGGCTACACCTTC.

Remarks on this clonotype: This could be a read error, since a much larger clone is one nucleotide away. This chain connects TRBV7-2 to TRBJ2-1; D tentatively fits TRBD1 or TRBD2 (6 bases each). CDR1 and CDR2 (germline): SGHTA, FQGNSA. V was clipped by 5 bases and J by 14 bases, with 22 bases between them. CDR3 size: 14 residues. CDR3 DNA sequence: TGTGCCAGCAGCGGCTTACGGGGGCGAGGAGAGGAGTTCTTC. Amino acids: CASSGLRGRGEEFF.

This clonotype has just a few counts. The chain uses TRBV7-2 and TRBJ2-3; D could derive from TRBD1 or TRBD2 (5 bases each). Trimming removed 2 bases from V and 3 bases from J, with 9 bases in between. Germline CDR1 and CDR2: SGHTA and FQGNSA. The CDR3 consists of 14 residues. CDR3 sequence: CASSLPGHTDTQYF. Written as DNA, the CDR3 is TGTGCCAGCAGCTTACCGGGGCATACAGATACGCAGTATTTT. Full variable domain (missing parts from reference TRBV7-2 and TRBJ2-3): GAGVSQSPSNKVTEKGKDVELRCDPISGHTALYWYRQSLGQGLEFLIYFQGNSAPDKSGLPSDRFSAERTGGSVSTLTIQRTQQEDSAVYLCASSLPGHTDTQYFGPGTRLTVL.

The J gene is TRBJ2-5, the V gene TRBV5-1, with D unclear. The germline gives CDR1 SGHRS, CDR2 YFSETQ. Between the trimmed V and J ends, which lost 3 bases and 5 bases, there was a span of 14 bases. This CDR3 comprises 14 residues. In nucleotides, the CDR3 is TGCGCCAGCAGCTCTGTTGGTGCGGTGGAGACCCAGTACTTC. This sequence encodes CASSSVGAVETQYF.

This clonotype was counted between two and nine times. The chain uses TRBV12-3 or TRBV12-4 and TRBJ1-5; 8 bases map to TRBD1. The CDR3 has 16 residues. The V gene end was trimmed by 6 bases and the J gene end by 1 base; junction bases not matched to a gene: 8. The CDR3 nucleotides are TGTGCCAGCAGCAACAGGGGGACGGGGAGCAATCAGCCCCAGCATTTT. Its translation is CASSNRGTGSNQPQHF.

The chain has TRBV6-2 or TRBV6-3 and TRBJ1-5; TRBD1 aligns across 8 bases. The CDR3 is 17 residues long. The trim removed 0 bases at V and 11 bases at J, leaving 15 bases unmatched. Germline CDR1 and CDR2: MNHEY and SVGEGT. The CDR3 bases are TGTGCCAGCAGTTACTCGGTTTTGACAGGGGATTCGTCAACCCAGCATTTT. Protein sequence: CASSYSVLTGDSSTQHF.

In this sample, this clonotype turned up many times. This chain connects TRBV10-2 to TRBJ2-5; D is perhaps TRBD1 or TRBD2 (5 bases each). V lost 6 bases, J lost 0 bases, and 14 bases lay in between. Germline lookup yields CDR1 WSHSY and CDR2 SAAADI. There are 15 residues in the CDR3. The CDR3 region is CASSVGRTDQETQYF. CDR3 DNA sequence: TGCGCCAGCAGCGTGGGACGCACGGACCAAGAGACCCAGTACTTC.

The rearrangement links TRBV11-2 to TRBJ1-1; D unresolved. With 2 bases removed from V and 7 bases from J, the gap between germline ends came to 8 bases. The germline gives CDR1 SGHAT, CDR2 FQNNGV. The CDR3 extends over 12 amino acids. The CDR3, as DNA: TGTGCCAGCAGCTTAAAAGGCGATGAAGCTTTCTTT. It encodes CASSLKGDEAFF.

This clonotype was observed a handful of times. The rearrangement uses TRBV5-1 and TRBJ1-1; D gene ambiguous. V shed 1 base and J shed 0 bases, with 10 bases lying between them. The CDR3 has 15 amino acids. Germline-derived CDR1 and CDR2 are SGHRS and YFSETQ. The CDR3 DNA sequence: TGCGCCAGCAGCTTGAGTTCGGTTATGAACACTGAAGCTTTCTTT. This gives the protein CASSLSSVMNTEAFF.

Turning to this clonotype: A read error may be the cause here, since a much bigger clone is one base away. The rearrangement links TRBV9 to TRBJ1-5, with D uncertain. V shed 0 bases and J shed 0 bases, with 7 bases lying between them. The germline CDR1 and CDR2 sequences are SGDLS and YYNGEE. There are 15 residues in the CDR3. CDR3 amino acids: CASSVGGNSNQPQHF. CDR3 in DNA: TGTGCCAGCAGCGTAGGGGGTAATAGCAATCAGCCCCAGCATTTT.